This T cell receptor (beta chain) was recorded in a study of blood T cell repertoires in COVID-19. Authors' processing steps: Amplification of reference gene primers provided the estimated nucleated cell counts. Data came from immunoSEQ multiplex PCR; TCRdb stores just in-frame clones and leaves some out. The V and J calls and clone size are taken from that table; D and trimming were inferred from the DNA. This table holds some 250,000 clones, around four fifths found once. The CDR3 runs to 13 residues. V dropped 5 bases and J dropped 6 bases, with 11 bases sitting between them. Germline CDR1 and CDR2: MNHEY and SMNVEV (reference sequence). Clinical histories supplied by participants themselves formed the basis of cohort assignment. This clone occurred once.

The sequence came from a middle-aged man who had recovered from COVID-19. Sample: PBMCs or T cells enriched from blood (not recorded which). The chain combines TRBV27 with TRBJ1-5, with D hard to call. This CDR3 is CASSPGSTQPQHF. In nucleotides, the CDR3 is TGTGCCAGCAGTCCCGGGTCTACTCAGCCCCAGCATTTT.